This T cell receptor beta chain was captured in a study of Ad26.COV2.S vaccination and SARS-CoV-2 variants. Treatment defined: some 20 received Ad26.COV2.S at low or high dose, single or two shots; 5 received placebo; per-sample allocation not given. Specimen acquisition occurred on day 63 following the initial vaccine or placebo injection. CDR1 is KGHSH, CDR2 LQKENI, per germline. Trimming removed 2 bases from V and 2 bases from J, with 14 bases in between. This CDR3 region has 16 residues. Clones were read by immunoSEQ multiplex PCR, and TCRdb kept only the in-frame ones, dropping some. Among approximately 400,000 clones listed, about 88% were seen once.

This rearrangement joins TRBV18 to TRBJ2-3, with D hard to call. The starting material was peripheral blood, obtained in a trial of Ad26.COV2.S vaccine versus placebo. This TCR was recovered from a person between 18 and 59 years old who received the Ad26.COV2.S COVID-19 vaccine or a placebo. The CDR3 region has the DNA TGTGCCAGCTCACCAAGAACGCCACAAGACACAGATACGCAGTATTTT. Its protein product is CASSPRTPQDTDTQYF.